These 10 T cell receptor beta chains originate from one sample sequenced in a study of regulatory T cells in long-lasting Graves disease. Described time point: newly diagnosed GD, antithyroid drugs for less than 3 months. There was RNA extracted from PBMCs, and the TCR library was made from it. The TCR beta library used iRepertoire HTBI primers with Arm-PCR amplification of CDR3. A single record per CDR3 protein comes from TCRdb applying MiXCR to the multiplex PCR reads. The sample has around 500,000 distinct CDR3 sequences, around an eighth seen once. This same sample was also part of a study on T cells in Graves' hyperthyroidism and ophthalmopathy.

The material was peripheral blood mononuclear cells (PBMCs), obtained at new diagnosis, from a patient treated with antithyroid drugs. The receptor set was obtained from a man in his thirties or forties with Graves disease.

This clonotype was picked up many times. The chain carries TRBV18 and TRBJ1-5; D is unclear. V lost 5 bases and J 5 bases, leaving 7 bases between the germline ends. Germline CDR1 is KGHSH and CDR2 is LQKENI. The CDR3 runs 12 residues. CDR3 in DNA: TGTGCCAGCTCAGGGGTAGATCAGCCCCAGCATTTT. This encodes CASSGVDQPQHF.

Turning to this clonotype: It may be a read error: a sequence one base away is much more abundant. The V and J genes are TRBV29-1 and TRBJ1-1, with no clear D. Germline V gene data show CDR1 as SQVTM and CDR2 as ANQGSEA. The CDR3 covers 13 residues. V dropped 6 bases and J dropped 4 bases, with 15 bases sitting between them. CDR3 protein: CSVDDPTGTEAFF. CDR3 nucleotides: TGCAGCGTCGATGACCCTACGGGCACTGAAGCTTTCTTT.

A remark on this clonotype: It may be a read error: a sequence one base away is much more abundant. The V gene is TRBV6-1, the J gene TRBJ1-5; 7 positions match TRBD1. The CDR3 is 18 residues long. In germline, CDR1 is MNHNS, CDR2 SASEGT. The CDR3 spells CASRELSLRQGWNQPQHF. The CDR3 DNA follows: TGTGCCAGCCGTGAGCTATCCTTGAGACAGGGATGGAATCAGCCCCAGCATTTT.

Ten or more counts support this clonotype. The chain links TRBV12-3 or TRBV12-4 to TRBJ2-1; D gene ambiguous. V shed 3 bases and J shed 4 bases, with 10 bases lying between them. This CDR3 is 14 amino acids long. CDR3 sequence reads: CASSLSWSYNEQFF. The CDR3 nucleotides are TGTGCCAGCAGTTTGTCGTGGTCGTACAATGAGCAGTTCTTC.

There are many counts of this clonotype. At one boundary the junction diverges from the germline segment, which might be a read error. This chain links TRBV20-1 with TRBJ2-3; 8 bases are shared with TRBD2. Germline V gene lookup returns CDR1 DFQATT and CDR2 SNEGSKA (reference sequence). The CDR3 consists of 14 residues. CDR3 coding DNA: TGCAGTGTTAGAGCGGGAGCCACCACAGATACGCAGTATTTT. Its translation: CSVRAGATTDTQYF.

Concerning this clonotype: One base separates it from a far larger clone, so it is likely a read error. The chain combines TRBV12-3 or TRBV12-4 with TRBJ2-7; possible D gene TRBD1, 7 bases. CDR3 size: 14 residues. V dropped 7 bases and J dropped 7 bases, with 20 bases sitting between them. The DNA of the CDR3 is TGTGCCAGCAACTCCGACGGGCAGGGGGGAGAGCAGTACTTC. Its translation is CASNSDGQGGEQYF.

In this sample, this clonotype turned up a few times. This sequence joins TRBV4-1 and TRBJ1-2; weak D call: TRBD1 (5 bases). Trimming took 0 bases from V and 1 from J, leaving 12 bases between them. Germline CDR1 is MGHRA and CDR2 is YSYEKL. This CDR3 contains 16 residues. CDR3 sequence: CASSQEGTGINYGYTF. CDR3 bases: TGCGCCAGCAGCCAAGAGGGGACCGGGATTAACTATGGCTACACCTTC.

This clonotype was counted ten times or more. The chain joins TRBV11-2 to TRBJ2-7; a possible D gene is TRBD2 (6 bases). Trimming stripped 5 bases from V and 2 bases from J, with 19 bases between. CDR3 length: 16 residues. Germline lookup yields CDR1 SGHAT and CDR2 FQNNGV. The CDR3: CASSPRSVAVPYEQYF. As DNA, the CDR3 is TGTGCCAGCAGCCCCCGATCGGTAGCGGTACCCTACGAGCAGTACTTC.

This clonotype came up many times. This chain links TRBV18 with TRBJ2-7; TRBD1 matches 7 bases. The CDR3 spans 16 residues. The V gene end was trimmed by 0 bases and the J gene end by 0 bases; junction bases not matched to a gene: 5. Per the germline V gene, CDR1 is KGHSH and CDR2 is LQKENI. CDR3 nucleotide sequence: TGTGCCAGCTCACCACCCGACAGGGCGAGCTCCTACGAGCAGTACTTC. It translates to CASSPPDRASSYEQYF.

This clonotype was counted between two and nine times. The chain uses TRBV2 and TRBJ2-7; possibly TRBD1 for D (5 bases). The CDR3 spans 15 residues. CDR1 is SNHLY and CDR2 is FYNNEI in the germline V gene. Trimming removed 3 bases at V and 0 bases at J, with 12 bases between. In DNA form, the CDR3 reads TGTGCCAGCAGTGAGCGGCAGGGCCACTCCTACGAGCAGTACTTC. Protein sequence: CASSERQGHSYEQYF.